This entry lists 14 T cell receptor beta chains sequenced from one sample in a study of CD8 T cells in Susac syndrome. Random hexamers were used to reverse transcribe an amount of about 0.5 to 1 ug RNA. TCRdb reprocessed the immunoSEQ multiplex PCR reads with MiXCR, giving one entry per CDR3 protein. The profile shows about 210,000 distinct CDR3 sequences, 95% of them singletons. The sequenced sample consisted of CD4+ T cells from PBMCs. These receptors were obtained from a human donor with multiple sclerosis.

The CDR3 sequence is CASSIRQGHGYTF. For the CDR3, the DNA is TGTGCCAGCAGTATTCGGCAGGGACATGGCTACACCTTC. This chain uses TRBV12-3 or TRBV12-4 with TRBJ1-2, with D possibly matching TRBD1 (5 bases). This CDR3 region has 13 residues. With 5 bases removed from V and 6 bases from J, the gap between germline ends came to 13 bases.

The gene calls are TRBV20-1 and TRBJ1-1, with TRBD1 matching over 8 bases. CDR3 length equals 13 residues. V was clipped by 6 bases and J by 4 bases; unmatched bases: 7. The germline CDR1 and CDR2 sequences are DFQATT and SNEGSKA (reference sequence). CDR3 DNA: TGCAGTGCAACGGGACAGGCGGTCACTGAAGCTTTCTTT. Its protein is CSATGQAVTEAFF.

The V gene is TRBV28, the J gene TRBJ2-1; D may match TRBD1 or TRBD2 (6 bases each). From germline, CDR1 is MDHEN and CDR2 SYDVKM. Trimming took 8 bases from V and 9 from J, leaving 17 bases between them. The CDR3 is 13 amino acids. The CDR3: CASSVRGLGEQFF. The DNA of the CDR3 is TGTGCCAGCTCAGTACGGGGGCTCGGTGAGCAGTTCTTC.

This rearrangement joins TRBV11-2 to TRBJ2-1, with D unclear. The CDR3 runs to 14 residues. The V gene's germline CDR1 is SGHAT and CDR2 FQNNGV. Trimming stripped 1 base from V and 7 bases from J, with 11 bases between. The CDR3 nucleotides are TGTGCCAGCAGCTTAGTTGGGAACATTAATGAGCAGTTCTTC. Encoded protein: CASSLVGNINEQFF.

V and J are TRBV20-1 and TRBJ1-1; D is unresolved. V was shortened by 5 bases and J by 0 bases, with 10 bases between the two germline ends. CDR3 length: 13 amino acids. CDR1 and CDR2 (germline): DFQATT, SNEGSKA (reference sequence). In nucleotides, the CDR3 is TGCAGTGCTTTCAGCATCCTGAACACTGAAGCTTTCTTT. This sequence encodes CSAFSILNTEAFF.

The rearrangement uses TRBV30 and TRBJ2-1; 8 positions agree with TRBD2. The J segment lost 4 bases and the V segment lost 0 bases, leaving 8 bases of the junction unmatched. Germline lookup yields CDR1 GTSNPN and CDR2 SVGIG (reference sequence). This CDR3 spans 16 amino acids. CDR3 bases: TGTGCCTGGAGTGTAGGCAGACTAGCGAAATACAATGAGCAGTTCTTC. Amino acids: CAWSVGRLAKYNEQFF.

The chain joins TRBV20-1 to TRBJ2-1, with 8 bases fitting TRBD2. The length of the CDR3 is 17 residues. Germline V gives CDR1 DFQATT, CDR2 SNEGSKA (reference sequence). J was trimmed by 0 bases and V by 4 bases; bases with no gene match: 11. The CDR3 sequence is CSATGTRGRSSYNEQFF. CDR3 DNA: TGCAGTGCTACAGGGACTAGAGGAAGAAGCTCCTACAATGAGCAGTTCTTC.

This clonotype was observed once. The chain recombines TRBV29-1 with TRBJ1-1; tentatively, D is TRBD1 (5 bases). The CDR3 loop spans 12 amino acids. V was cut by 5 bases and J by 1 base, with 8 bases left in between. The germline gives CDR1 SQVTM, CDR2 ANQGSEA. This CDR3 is CSVRGGNTEAFF. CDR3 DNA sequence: TGCAGCGTTCGGGGCGGGAACACTGAAGCTTTCTTT.

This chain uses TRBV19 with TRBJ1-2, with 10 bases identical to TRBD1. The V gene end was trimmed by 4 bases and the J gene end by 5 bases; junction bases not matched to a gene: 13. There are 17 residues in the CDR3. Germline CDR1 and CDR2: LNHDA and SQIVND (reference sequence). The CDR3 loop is CASSRPWTGQGRYGYTF. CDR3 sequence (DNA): TGTGCCAGTAGTAGACCATGGACGGGACAGGGGCGTTATGGCTACACCTTC.

The CDR3 sequence: CASRDNQPQHF. The CDR3 DNA reads as TGTGCCAGCAGGGACAATCAGCCCCAGCATTTT. The chain is built from TRBV6-1 and TRBJ1-5; D uncertain. The germline V gene has CDR1 MNHNS and CDR2 SASEGT. The CDR3 consists of 11 residues. V gave up 6 bases and J gave up 3 bases, with 3 bases separating them.

CDR3 DNA sequence: TGTGCCAGTAGTAGCCGAAATCGGGATAATTCACCCCTCCACTTT. This sequence encodes CASSSRNRDNSPLHF. This chain uses TRBV19 with TRBJ1-6, with no clear D. The CDR3 loop spans 15 amino acids. With 4 bases removed from V and 5 bases from J, the gap between germline ends came to 12 bases. Germline CDR1 is LNHDA and CDR2 is SQIVND (reference sequence). Based on the CDR3 plus reference TRBV19 and TRBJ1-6, the full variable domain is DGGITQSPKYLFRKEGQNVTLSCEQNLNHDAMYWYRQDPGQGLRLIYYSQIVNDFQKGDIAEGYSVSREKKESFPLTVTSAQKNPTAFYLCASSSRNRDNSPLHFGNGTRLTVT.

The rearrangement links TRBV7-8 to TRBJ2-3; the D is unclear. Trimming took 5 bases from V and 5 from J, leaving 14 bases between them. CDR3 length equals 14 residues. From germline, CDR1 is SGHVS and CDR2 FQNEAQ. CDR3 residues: CASSPRRTQDTQYF. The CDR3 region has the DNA TGTGCCAGCAGCCCTAGGCGCACGCAAGATACGCAGTATTTT.

CDR3 sequence: CASQDAADTQYF. Here the CDR3 DNA reads TGTGCCAGTCAGGATGCGGCAGATACGCAGTATTTT. The chain is built from TRBV19 and TRBJ2-3, with no clear D. The germline V gene encodes CDR1 LNHDA and CDR2 SQIVND (reference sequence). V was trimmed by 8 bases and J by 4 bases, leaving 10 bases between them. This CDR3 has 12 amino acids.

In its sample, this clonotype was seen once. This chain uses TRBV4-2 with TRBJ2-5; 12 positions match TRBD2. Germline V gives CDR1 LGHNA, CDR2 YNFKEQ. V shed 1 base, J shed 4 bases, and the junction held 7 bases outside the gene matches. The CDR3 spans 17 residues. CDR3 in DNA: TGTGCCAGCAGCCAAGCCCTAGCGGGGGGGTTAGGAGAGACCCAGTACTTC. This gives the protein CASSQALAGGLGETQYF.